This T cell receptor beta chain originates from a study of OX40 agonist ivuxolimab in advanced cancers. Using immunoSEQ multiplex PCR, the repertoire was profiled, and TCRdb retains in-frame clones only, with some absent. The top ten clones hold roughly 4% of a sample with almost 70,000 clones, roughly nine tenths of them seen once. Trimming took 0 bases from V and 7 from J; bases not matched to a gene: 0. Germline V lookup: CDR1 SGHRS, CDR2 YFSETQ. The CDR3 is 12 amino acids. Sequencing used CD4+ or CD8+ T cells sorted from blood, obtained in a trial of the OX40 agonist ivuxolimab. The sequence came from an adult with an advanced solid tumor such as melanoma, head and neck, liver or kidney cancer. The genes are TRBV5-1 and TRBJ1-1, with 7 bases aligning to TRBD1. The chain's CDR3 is CASSLDRGEAFF. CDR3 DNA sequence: TGCGCCAGCAGCTTGGACAGGGGTGAAGCTTTCTTT.